Presented here are 3 T cell receptor beta chains from one specimen sequenced in a study of T cell responses to AZD1222 COVID-19 vaccine. Sequencing used immunoSEQ multiplex PCR; TCRdb keeps in-frame clones, though not all of them. Of some 120,000 clones listed, about 86% were seen once; the top ten hold 12%. The sample here was peripheral blood, taken on day 0 of AZD1222 vaccination. These receptors originate from an adult in good health.

As DNA, the CDR3 is TGTGCCAGCACCCCAGGGGGGGGCACTGAAGCTTTCTTT. It encodes CASTPGGGTEAFF. J is TRBJ1-1 and V is TRBV7-3, with TRBD1 matching over 7 bases. This CDR3 spans 13 amino acids. J was trimmed by 4 bases and V by 7 bases; bases with no gene match: 6. Germline values: CDR1 SGHTA, CDR2 FQGTGA.

This chain joins TRBV29-1 and TRBJ2-7, with 7 bases matching TRBD1. The CDR3 is made up of 12 amino acids. Trimming removed 6 bases from V and 1 base from J; junction bases left unmatched: 3. Germline CDR1 and CDR2: SQVTM and ANQGSEA. The CDR3 sequence: CSVVGQSYEQYF. The CDR3 DNA reads TGCAGCGTCGTGGGACAGTCCTACGAGCAGTACTTC.

This clone has more than one count but fewer than ten. This chain connects TRBV11-1 to TRBJ2-7, with 7 nucleotides matching TRBD1. CDR3 length equals 14 residues. Germline V gene data show CDR1 as SGHAT and CDR2 as FQDESV (reference sequence). V lost 1 base to trimming and J lost 5 bases; unmatched junction nucleotides: 5. The CDR3 DNA reads as TGTGCCAGCAGCTTAGACAGGGGCGTCCACGAGCAGTACTTC. It translates to CASSLDRGVHEQYF.